A selection of T cell receptor beta chains follows, all from one sample in a study of vaccination and CD4 T cells after COVID-19. TCRdb processed the PCR reads anew with MiXCR; each CDR3 protein has one entry. The table lists 15,000 or so distinct CDR3 sequences, over 65% of them singletons. The source material was CD4+ T cells from blood, sampled after SARS-CoV-2 vaccination. These receptors originate from a human donor who had recovered from COVID-19. The CDR3 runs from the conserved cysteine through the conserved F or W. The D gene is left open where the match is weak. Expanded clones are given a class, and other clones once, few, many or no size at all.

TRBJ2-3	-	TRBV27	TRBD2	CASSPSGNTDTQYF	TGTGCCAGCAGTCCTAGCGGAAACACAGATACGCAGTATTTT
TRBJ2-1	-	TRBV7-8	-	CASSLGQEEEQFF	TGTGCCAGCAGCTTAGGACAGGAAGAAGAGCAGTTCTTC
TRBJ2-5	few	TRBV7-3	-	CASSTEYQETQYF	TGTGCCAGCAGCACCGAATACCAAGAGACCCAGTACTTC
TRBJ2-7	few	TRBV27	-	CASSIRGYEQYF	TGTGCCAGCAGTATCCGTGGCTACGAGCAGTACTTC
TRBJ2-3	few	TRBV7-9	-	CASSFGGIGADTQYF	TGTGCCAGCAGCTTTGGCGGCATAGGCGCAGATACGCAGTATTTT
TRBJ2-1	-	TRBV6-4	TRBD2	CASSESTGGPYNEQFF	TGTGCCAGCAGTGAGTCAACGGGAGGTCCCTACAATGAGCAGTTCTTC
TRBJ1-1	-	TRBV7-9	-	CASSLEGLATEAFF	TGTGCCAGCAGCTTAGAGGGACTGGCCACTGAAGCTTTCTTT
TRBJ1-4	few	TRBV20-1	-	CSIRPSSYEKLFF	TGCAGTATCCGGCCCTCATCTTATGAAAAACTGTTTTTT
TRBJ2-7	-	TRBV19	-	CASSKGEPFYEQYF	TGTGCCAGTTCGAAGGGGGAACCGTTCTACGAGCAGTACTTC
TRBJ1-6	-	TRBV6-5	-	CASSYSKGRPPLHF	TGTGCCAGCAGTTACTCGAAAGGGCGGCCACCCCTCCACTTT
TRBJ2-5	-	TRBV12-3/TRBV12-4	TRBD2	CASSAVRAGQETQYF	TGTGCCAGCAGTGCCGTACGAGCGGGGCAAGAGACCCAGTACTTC
TRBJ2-7	-	TRBV20-1	-	CSAATTGRAYEQYF	TGCAGTGCTGCTACTACAGGGAGGGCTTACGAGCAGTACTTC
TRBJ1-1	-	TRBV6-1	-	CASSPDSLNTEAFF	TGTGCCAGCAGTCCCGACAGTTTGAACACTGAAGCTTTCTTT
TRBJ2-7	-	TRBV10-1	TRBD1	CASSYSGTGAHEQYF	TGCGCCAGCAGTTATTCCGGGACAGGGGCCCACGAGCAGTACTTC
TRBJ2-4	-	TRBV27	-	CASRDLGAKNIQYF	TGTGCCAGCAGGGACCTAGGAGCCAAAAACATTCAGTACTTC
TRBJ1-5	-	TRBV2	-	CASRPRGGNQPQHF	TGTGCCAGCAGGCCCCGGGGCGGCAATCAGCCCCAGCATTTT
TRBJ2-5	-	TRBV19	-	CASSPRHREETQYF	TGTGCCAGTAGCCCACGGCACAGAGAAGAGACCCAGTACTTC
TRBJ2-3	-	TRBV7-6	-	CASSKGGPWSFSSADTQYF	TGTGCCAGCAGTAAGGGAGGCCCCTGGTCGTTCTCTAGCGCCGATACGCAGTATTTT
TRBJ2-3	-	TRBV20-1	-	CSADAGTQYF	TGCAGTGCTGATGCGGGTACGCAGTATTTT
TRBJ2-4	once	TRBV20-1	-	CSARGERGLAKNIQYF	TGCAGTGCTAGAGGGGAAAGAGGGTTAGCCAAAAACATTCAGTACTTC
TRBJ2-7	-	TRBV20-1	-	CSARDISQGRGEQYF	TGCAGTGCTAGAGATATTAGCCAGGGTCGAGGGGAGCAGTACTTC
TRBJ2-2	-	TRBV6-5	TRBD1	CASSYGDRNTGELFF	TGTGCCAGCAGTTACGGGGACAGGAACACCGGGGAGCTGTTTTTT
TRBJ2-3	-	TRBV20-1	TRBD2	CSAERQAGLARTDTQYF	TGCAGTGCAGAACGACAGGCGGGACTAGCGAGAACAGATACGCAGTATTTT
TRBJ2-1	few	TRBV10-3	-	CAISDSSRRVVEQFF	TGTGCCATCAGTGACTCTTCCCGGAGGGTCGTGGAGCAGTTCTTC
TRBJ2-5	once	TRBV7-7	TRBD2	CASSDLAGASLTQYF	TGTGCTAGCAGCGACCTAGCGGGAGCGTCATTAACCCAGTACTTC
TRBJ1-2	-	TRBV19	-	CASSLLETEGRRHGYTF	TGTGCCAGTAGTCTACTAGAGACAGAAGGTAGAAGGCATGGCTACACCTTC
TRBJ2-7	-	TRBV20-1	-	CSASPPTTYEQYF	TGCAGTGCTAGCCCCCCCACAACCTACGAGCAGTACTTC
TRBJ1-2	-	TRBV3-1	-	CASVNSGWGGYGYTF	TGTGCCAGCGTAAACTCAGGCTGGGGTGGGTATGGCTACACCTTC
TRBJ1-6	-	TRBV10-2	-	CASRQPGYNSPLHF	TGCGCCAGCAGGCAGCCAGGGTACAATTCACCCCTCCACTTT
TRBJ2-5	-	TRBV28	-	CASSPRRLAGRTQYF	TGTGCCAGCAGTCCCCGCCGTTTAGCCGGCAGGACCCAGTACTTC
TRBJ2-3	-	TRBV20-1	TRBD2	CSAGGTSGRTWRDTQYF	TGCAGTGCTGGTGGGACTAGCGGGAGGACTTGGAGAGATACGCAGTATTTT
TRBJ1-6	-	TRBV27	TRBD1	CASGQGFSPLHF	TGTGCCAGCGGACAGGGTTTTTCACCCCTCCACTTT
TRBJ1-1	-	TRBV7-2	-	CASRGGVNTEAFF	TGTGCCAGCAGGGGGGGGGTGAACACTGAAGCTTTCTTT
TRBJ1-1	-	TRBV19	-	CASSIGTYWTEAFF	TGTGCCAGTAGTATAGGGACTTATTGGACTGAAGCTTTCTTT
TRBJ1-2	few	TRBV20-1	-	CSASTLRDYGYTF	TGCAGTGCTAGTACCCTGAGGGACTATGGCTACACCTTC
TRBJ1-5	-	TRBV20-1	TRBD1	CSAELQGRVNQPQHF	TGCAGTGCCGAACTACAGGGGCGGGTCAATCAGCCCCAGCATTTT
TRBJ1-5	-	TRBV7-8	-	CASSFNRDNQPQHF	TGTGCCAGCAGCTTCAACAGGGACAATCAGCCCCAGCATTTT
TRBJ2-2	-	TRBV27	-	CASSLSRVTGELFF	TGTGCCAGCAGTTTATCTCGGGTGACCGGGGAGCTGTTTTTT
TRBJ1-2	-	TRBV6-5	-	CASSYSREDDGYTF	TGTGCCAGCAGTTACTCGAGGGAAGACGATGGCTACACCTTC
TRBJ2-1	-	TRBV24-1	-	CATSGFPYNEQFF	TGTGCCACTAGCGGATTCCCCTACAATGAGCAGTTCTTC
TRBJ1-1	-	TRBV20-1	TRBD1	CSARAGTGATEAFF	TGCAGTGCTAGAGCCGGGACAGGGGCAACTGAAGCTTTCTTT
TRBJ1-5	-	TRBV10-3	-	CAISRGGGSNQPQHF	TGTGCCATCAGTAGGGGCGGAGGGAGCAATCAGCCCCAGCATTTT
TRBJ1-1	-	TRBV20-1	-	CSARDFTVDTEAFF	TGCAGTGCTAGAGATTTTACTGTGGACACTGAAGCTTTCTTT
TRBJ2-3	once	TRBV5-1	TRBD1	CASSSVAGTGTDTQYF	TGCGCCAGCAGCTCCGTAGCCGGGACAGGGACAGATACGCAGTATTTT
TRBJ2-4	-	TRBV11-2	-	CASSPPNLAKNIQYF	TGTGCCAGCAGCCCCCCGAATCTAGCCAAAAACATTCAGTACTTC
TRBJ2-1	few	TRBV6-5	TRBD2	CASSYSSGSLTSGRYNEQFF	TGTGCCAGCAGTTACTCATCAGGGAGTCTAACTAGCGGGCGGTACAATGAGCAGTTCTTC
TRBJ1-5	-	TRBV21-1	-	CASSKYLGGQGANQPQHF	TGTGCCAGCAGCAAATACCTCGGCGGACAGGGGGCAAATCAGCCCCAGCATTTT